These 29 T cell receptor beta chains originate from one sample sequenced in a study of post-analysis software for immune sequencing data. Findings and limits, study-wide: TRBV segments more frequent in patients than in controls numbered about 5 and included TRBV5-6, TRBV5-1 and TRBV20-1.

These TCRs are of unknown antigen specificity. Carried by the TCR beta cDNA libraries were unique molecular identifiers. TCRdb reprocessed the PCR reads with MiXCR, giving one entry per CDR3 protein. The sample contains roughly 620,000 distinct CDR3 sequences, around 40% of which appear only once. Sequencing was done on a sample of blood. These receptors all stem from a girl between 10 and 17 years old with multiple sclerosis.

The J gene is TRBJ2-7, the V gene TRBV5-1, with D possibly TRBD1 on 5 matching bases. Per the germline V gene, CDR1 is SGHRS and CDR2 is YFSETQ. This CDR3 has 14 amino acids. V shed 0 bases and J shed 3 bases, with 10 bases lying between them. This CDR3 reads CASSLAVRDYEQYF. The CDR3 DNA reads as TGCGCCAGCAGCTTGGCCGTCAGGGACTACGAGCAGTACTTC.

The chain is built from TRBV2 and TRBJ1-5; unclear D gene. Trimming removed 4 bases from V and 7 bases from J, with 8 bases in between. CDR1 SNHLY and CDR2 FYNNEI come from the germline V gene. The CDR3 consists of 12 residues. CDR3: CASSGSTQPQHF. The CDR3 bases are TGTGCCAGCAGTGGGTCAACGCAGCCCCAGCATTTT.

This clonotype has only a few counts. The J gene is TRBJ2-7, the V gene TRBV4-1; D gene ambiguous. This CDR3 is built from 13 residues. V was clipped by 3 bases and J by 2 bases, with 8 bases between them. Germline assignment: CDR1 MGHRA and CDR2 YSYEKL. In DNA form, the CDR3 reads TGCGCCAGCAGCCACGCCGGGCCCTACGAGCAGTACTTC. As protein: CASSHAGPYEQYF.

V gene TRBV12-3 or TRBV12-4 combines with J gene TRBJ1-3; no firm D call. The CDR3 covers 16 residues. V lost 4 bases, J lost 0 bases, and 13 bases lay in between. CDR3 loop: CASSSDTRFSGNTIYF. CDR3 nucleotides: TGTGCCAGCAGTTCCGACACGCGATTCTCTGGAAACACCATATATTTT.

This clonotype was detected only a few times. The chain carries TRBV5-1 and TRBJ2-7; 7 nucleotides line up with TRBD1. The J call may be wrong; the DNA end is better matched by TRBJ2-5. The germline CDR1 and CDR2 sequences are SGHRS and YFSETQ. This CDR3 is built from 15 residues. The CDR3 region has the DNA TGCGCCAGCAGTCAAGAAGGGGGCGTCTGGGAGACCCAGTACTTC. It yields the protein CASSQEGGVWETQYF.

The J gene is TRBJ2-2, the V gene TRBV10-1; 7 bases align to TRBD1. The CDR3 is 14 residues long. The trim removed 4 bases at V and 6 bases at J, leaving 5 bases unmatched. The V gene's germline CDR1 is WNHNN and CDR2 SYGVQD (reference sequence). The CDR3 DNA reads TGCGCCAGCAGTGGTGCAGGGGGTGCCGGGGAGCTGTTTTTT. This gives the protein CASSGAGGAGELFF.

This sequence joins TRBV6-5 and TRBJ2-6, with D possibly being TRBD1 or TRBD2 (5 bases each). The CDR3 loop spans 16 amino acids. Germline V CDR1 and CDR2: MNHEY, SVGAGI. V was shortened by 5 bases and J by 0 bases, with 11 bases between the two germline ends. CDR3: CASSPFGGSGANVLTF. The CDR3 DNA is TGTGCCAGCAGTCCCTTTGGGGGCTCTGGGGCCAACGTCCTGACTTTC.

The chain uses TRBV20-1 and TRBJ1-5; a possible D gene is TRBD1 (5 bases). This CDR3 contains 15 residues. CDR1 DFQATT and CDR2 SNEGSKA come from the germline V gene (reference sequence). Trimming took 5 bases from V and 7 from J, leaving 21 bases between them. The CDR3 region has the DNA TGCAGTGCTGGGGGGGGGACCGCAGCTCGGCAGCCCCAGCATTTT. It codes for CSAGGGTAARQPQHF.

This chain joins TRBV5-1 and TRBJ1-1; 10 bases match TRBD1. The CDR3 length is 13 residues. The junction had 2 bases not matched to a gene; V was cut back by 3 bases and J by 6 bases. Germline CDR1 is SGHRS and CDR2 is YFSETQ. The CDR3: CASSSDRGSEAFF. The CDR3 bases are TGCGCCAGCAGCTCGGACAGGGGGTCTGAAGCTTTCTTT.

This clonotype appeared a few times. For the CDR3, the DNA is TGTGCCAGCAGTCCCCAGACTAGCGGATCCTACGAGCAGTACTTC. This codes for CASSPQTSGSYEQYF. This rearrangement joins TRBV27 to TRBJ2-7; 9 bases map to TRBD2. Unmatched junction bases numbered 6, after V lost 5 bases and J lost 1 base. The V gene's germline CDR1 is MNHEY and CDR2 SMNVEV (reference sequence). The CDR3 has 15 residues.

The gene calls are TRBV15 and TRBJ2-1; 11 nucleotides match TRBD1. The J call is doubtful: the DNA matches TRBJ2-7 better. The CDR3 loop spans 14 amino acids. CDR1 and CDR2 (germline): LNHNV, YYDKDF (reference sequence). For the CDR3, the DNA is TGTGCCACCAGCAGGGACAGGGGGCACGACGAGCAGTACTTC. Its protein product is CATSRDRGHDEQYF.

This clonotype showed up just a few times. This chain connects TRBV12-3 or TRBV12-4 to TRBJ1-5, with TRBD1 identical over 8 bases. J was trimmed by 6 bases and V by 5 bases; bases with no gene match: 6. There are 14 residues in the CDR3. In nucleotides, the CDR3 is TGTGCCAGCAGTAGGACAGGGCTGGGTCAGCCCCAGCATTTT. The encoded protein is CASSRTGLGQPQHF.

This clonotype was observed a few times. This chain links TRBV7-6 with TRBJ1-2; 7 bases match TRBD1. The CDR3 runs 15 residues. Germline values: CDR1 SGHVS, CDR2 FNYEAQ. The V and J ends lost 5 bases and 3 bases, in that order; junction bases with no gene match: 9. Here the CDR3 DNA reads TGTGCCAGCAGCCCGCGGGACAGTTGGGACTATGGCTACACCTTC. It is translated as CASSPRDSWDYGYTF.

Concerning this clonotype: At one end the junction does not follow the germline gene, possibly because of a read error. V is TRBV5-1 and J is TRBJ2-5; D is undetermined. The length of the CDR3 is 16 residues. Germline lookup yields CDR1 SGHRS and CDR2 YFSETQ. Here the CDR3 DNA reads TGCGCCGGCAGCTCCCGTACCTTAGGGTCTCAAGAGACCCAGTACTTC. As protein: CAGSSRTLGSQETQYF.

V is TRBV29-1 and J is TRBJ2-1; a weak D match, TRBD2 (7 bases). Per germline, CDR1 SQVTM and CDR2 ANQGSEA. The CDR3 length is 11 residues. The V and J ends lost 5 bases and 7 bases respectively, with 9 bases between them. CDR3: CSVKGGNEQFF. The CDR3 DNA reads as TGCAGCGTTAAGGGGGGGAATGAGCAGTTCTTC.

A few counts support this clonotype. This chain joins TRBV6-2 or TRBV6-3 and TRBJ1-5; D is unresolved. CDR3 length equals 13 residues. V gave up 0 bases and J gave up 6 bases, with 6 bases separating them. Germline values: CDR1 MNHEY, CDR2 SVGEGT. DNA of the CDR3: TGTGCCAGCAGTTACTCAAGGCTTCAGCCCCAGCATTTT. It codes for CASSYSRLQPQHF.

This sequence joins TRBV20-1 and TRBJ1-2; D uncertain. Per the germline V gene, CDR1 is DFQATT and CDR2 is SNEGSKA (reference sequence). The V gene lost 3 bases and the J gene lost 1 base, with 12 bases spanning the gap. This CDR3 has 14 residues. This CDR3 is CSARAGEGNYGYTF. The DNA for the CDR3 is TGCAGTGCTAGGGCTGGGGAGGGTAACTATGGCTACACCTTC.

This clonotype turned up a few times. The chain employs TRBV3-1 and TRBJ2-7; D is ambiguous. Trimming took 0 bases from V and 2 from J, leaving 11 bases between them. Germline V gene lookup returns CDR1 LGHDT and CDR2 YNNKEL (reference sequence). CDR3 length equals 15 residues. CDR3 region: CASSQEMGWAYEQYF. CDR3 bases: TGTGCCAGCAGCCAAGAAATGGGTTGGGCCTACGAGCAGTACTTC.

In this sample, this clonotype turned up a few times. This chain joins TRBV9 and TRBJ2-5, with D uncertain. The CDR3 loop spans 14 amino acids. CDR1 and CDR2 (germline): SGDLS, YYNGEE. V dropped 3 bases and J dropped 1 base, with 10 bases sitting between them. The CDR3 nucleotides are TGTGCCAGCAGCGAGGGTGGCATCCAAGAGACCCAGTACTTC. Translated: CASSEGGIQETQYF.

This clonotype was found a few times. The genes are TRBV2 and TRBJ1-1; no definite D call. The V and J ends lost 2 bases and 2 bases respectively, with 6 bases between them. The CDR3 is 13 amino acids. The germline CDR1 and CDR2 sequences are SNHLY and FYNNEI. The CDR3 nucleotides are TGTGCCAGCAGTGAACTGGAAAACACTGAAGCTTTCTTT. Translation gives CASSELENTEAFF.

The chain recombines TRBV11-1 with TRBJ2-5; TRBD2 matches 7 bases. The CDR3 extends over 16 amino acids. V gave up 4 bases and J gave up 5 bases; unmatched junction bases: 13. Germline CDR1 and CDR2: SGHAT and FQDESV (reference sequence). The chain's CDR3 is CASSSGRGVMLETQYF. The CDR3 nucleotides are TGTGCCAGCAGCTCGGGCCGGGGGGTAATGTTGGAGACCCAGTACTTC.

The V and J genes are TRBV12-3 or TRBV12-4 and TRBJ1-1; TRBD1 might be the D (6 bases). CDR3 length: 15 amino acids. Trimming cost V 6 bases and J 6 bases, with 20 bases left between them. The CDR3 DNA reads as TGTGCCAGCAGCGCCCCCGAAGCAGGGGCGCCTGAAGCTTTCTTT. Protein: CASSAPEAGAPEAFF.

The chain has TRBV5-1 and TRBJ1-5; no definite D call. Per the germline V gene, CDR1 is SGHRS and CDR2 is YFSETQ. Trimming stripped 0 bases from V and 4 bases from J, with 8 bases between. The CDR3 is made up of 14 amino acids. CDR3 protein: CASSLETGNQPQHF. The DNA of the CDR3 is TGCGCCAGCAGCTTGGAAACGGGAAATCAGCCCCAGCATTTT.

This clonotype was detected only once. This chain links TRBV7-2 with TRBJ2-5, with D possibly being TRBD2 (6 bases). Germline-derived CDR1 and CDR2 are SGHTA and FQGNSA. CDR3 length equals 15 residues. V lost 4 bases, J lost 4 bases, and 16 bases lay in between. The CDR3 protein is CASSSGTVPRETQYF. CDR3 DNA sequence: TGTGCCAGCAGCTCCGGGACTGTCCCTCGAGAGACCCAGTACTTC.

The genes are TRBV5-5 and TRBJ2-7; no definite D call. Germline V lookup: CDR1 SGHKS, CDR2 YYEKEE (reference sequence). The ends were cut back, 1 base at V and 3 bases at J, with 8 bases in the middle. The CDR3 runs to 13 residues. The CDR3 is CASSLSALYEQYF. The CDR3 coding sequence is TGTGCCAGCAGCTTGTCAGCCCTCTACGAGCAGTACTTC.

DNA of the CDR3: TGTGCCAGCAGCGCCGCCCTCACGCGGGAGACCCAGTACTTC. This codes for CASSAALTRETQYF. The V call is TRBV7-9, the J call TRBJ2-5; D is ambiguous. V was trimmed by 5 bases and J by 5 bases, leaving 15 bases between them. The CDR3 consists of 14 residues. Germline CDR1 and CDR2: SEHNR and FQNEAQ (reference sequence).

The chain combines TRBV29-1 with TRBJ2-3; weak D call: TRBD2 (6 bases). Germline V gene sequence: CDR1 SQVTM, CDR2 ANQGSEA. V was cut by 2 bases and J by 2 bases, with 11 bases left in between. CDR3 size: 14 residues. The CDR3, as DNA: TGCAGCGTTGAAATTTCGGGACTCACAGATACGCAGTATTTT. It yields the protein CSVEISGLTDTQYF.

This chain uses TRBV3-1 with TRBJ2-5, with D possibly matching TRBD2 (7 bases). The CDR3 consists of 15 residues. V was shortened by 3 bases and J by 0 bases, with 11 bases between the two germline ends. Germline V gene sequence: CDR1 LGHDT, CDR2 YNNKEL (reference sequence). In nucleotides, the CDR3 is TGTGCCAGCAGCCAGGGCGGGGGCTACCAAGAGACCCAGTACTTC. The encoded protein is CASSQGGGYQETQYF.

The chain is built from TRBV7-8 and TRBJ2-7; 8 positions agree with TRBD1. The CDR3 consists of 16 residues. Trimming at V came to 6 bases and at J to 3 bases, leaving 13 bases not matched to a gene. Germline CDR1 is SGHVS and CDR2 is FQNEAQ. The CDR3 DNA reads TGTGCCAGCAGACTATCCATCGGACAGGGCAACTACGAGCAGTACTTC. Its protein product is CASRLSIGQGNYEQYF.